The T cell receptor beta chain under discussion was sequenced for a study of shared clonotypes between healthy human individuals. CDR1 and CDR2 (germline): WNHNN, SYGVQD (reference sequence). V was clipped by 4 bases and J by 4 bases, with 15 bases between them. The CDR3 is 15 residues long. Every subset's genomic DNA went evenly onto several immunoSEQ plates. Data came from immunoSEQ multiplex PCR; TCRdb stores just in-frame clones and leaves some out. The sample includes some 650,000 clones, 97% of them seen just once. The split of CD4+ cells yielded CD45RA+ naive and CD45RA-negative memory subsets.

The specimen was naive CD4+ T cells sorted from blood. The subset is: CD45RA+ positively selected. J is TRBJ2-3 and V is TRBV10-1; no clear D gene. This sequence originates from a woman under 40 in good health. CDR3 in DNA: TGCGCCAGCAGTGGCCTCAGAGGTCTCGCAGATACGCAGTATTTT. Protein product: CASSGLRGLADTQYF.